This T cell receptor beta chain came from a study of cytomegalovirus exposure and HLA in healthy donors. About this clone: Its specificity is not known.

The PCR was carried out with 60 Vbeta primers and 13 Jbeta primers. Per the authors' pipeline: Per a later analysis, the number of unique TCR beta chains was roughly 87 million, of which around 10 million were shared. This table comes from immunoSEQ multiplex PCR, and its TCRdb copy is limited to in-frame clones, with some not included. That table is the source of V, J and clone size, and D and trimming were worked out from the DNA. The sample lists some 170,000 clones, about 83% occurring once. General observations from the study: In a later analysis, an Asian-associated ancestry cluster reportedly showed fewer N-insertions than the roughly 730-donor mean. High specificity and sensitivity for cytomegalovirus status were reported for the classifier. In a later analysis, DRB1 alleles had the most associated TCRs; HLA-C alleles the fewest.

Germline lookup yields CDR1 LNHDA and CDR2 SQIVND (reference sequence). The CDR3 runs to 16 residues. With V trimmed by 3 bases and J by 0 bases, 1 base remained unmatched. This receptor was identified in a woman between 25 and 40 years old in good health and CMV-seronegative. V is TRBV19 and J is TRBJ2-4; 11 bases are a match to TRBD1. Sequencing was done on a sample of PBMCs. The DNA for the CDR3 is TGTGCCAGTAGTATCGGACAGGGGGCAGCCAAAAACATTCAGTACTTC. Translating it yields CASSIGQGAAKNIQYF.